Following are 9 T cell receptor beta chains from one sample sequenced in a study of T cell changes during pregnancy in multiple sclerosis. Method: immunoSEQ multiplex PCR; TCRdb's copy keeps in-frame clones and lacks some. The sample consists of around 69,000 clones, roughly 90% of them appearing once. Sequenced material: CD8+ T cells from peripheral blood mononuclear cells, taken before pregnancy. Source of these receptors: a female donor with multiple sclerosis, enrolled in a pregnancy study.

The rearrangement joins TRBV5-5 to TRBJ1-5; unclear D gene. Deletions cut 0 bases from V and 6 bases from J, with 7 bases between. The V gene's germline CDR1 is SGHKS and CDR2 YYEKEE (reference sequence). This CDR3 has 13 amino acids. The CDR3, as DNA: TGTGCCAGCAGCTTGGCTTCGGGTCAGCCCCAGCATTTT. It codes for CASSLASGQPQHF.

V usage is TRBV4-2 and J usage is TRBJ2-7, with no clear D. V was clipped by 0 bases and J by 4 bases, with 13 bases between them. The germline V gene has CDR1 LGHNA and CDR2 YNFKEQ. CDR3 length equals 15 residues. The CDR3 reads CASSQDRNLWYEQYF. CDR3 DNA: TGTGCCAGCAGCCAAGACAGGAATCTTTGGTACGAGCAGTACTTC.

This clone was found once. The V call is TRBV19, the J call TRBJ2-7, with D possibly being TRBD1 (5 bases). Trimming left V 4 bases short and J 6 bases short, with 10 bases between. The CDR3 length is 12 residues. CDR1 LNHDA and CDR2 SQIVND come from the germline V gene (reference sequence). The DNA of the CDR3 is TGTGCCAGTAGTAATCAGGGTGGCGAGCAGTACTTC. Translation gives CASSNQGGEQYF. Complete variable domain (other parts from reference TRBV19 and TRBJ2-7): DGGITQSPKYLFRKEGQNVTLSCEQNLNHDAMYWYRQDPGQGLRLIYYSQIVNDFQKGDIAEGYSVSREKKESFPLTVTSAQKNPTAFYLCASSNQGGEQYFGPGTRLTVT.

V and J are TRBV7-6 and TRBJ2-1, with D uncertain. The CDR3 contains 16 residues. Germline-derived CDR1 and CDR2 are SGHVS and FNYEAQ. Trimming took off 1 base at V and 5 bases at J, with 15 bases between the two ends. The CDR3 DNA is TGTGCCAGCAGCTTAGGCGGCCAAGGTCCGCACAATGAGCAGTTCTTC. Encoded protein: CASSLGGQGPHNEQFF.

The sample holds one count of this clone. The chain combines TRBV6-5 with TRBJ1-6; tentatively, D is TRBD1 (5 bases). V dropped 5 bases and J dropped 9 bases, with 17 bases sitting between them. CDR3 size: 15 residues. The V gene's germline CDR1 is MNHEY and CDR2 SVGAGI. CDR3 nucleotide sequence: TGTGCCAGCAGTCCACGTGGGGGGGGAGCTTCACCCCTCCACTTT. It yields the protein CASSPRGGGASPLHF.

The CDR3 here is CASSSLEFTFSGYTF. CDR3 coding DNA: TGTGCCAGCAGCTCCCTCGAGTTTACCTTTTCTGGCTACACCTTC. The genes are TRBV7-9 and TRBJ1-2; D is uncertain. CDR1 SEHNR and CDR2 FQNEAQ come from the germline V gene (reference sequence). This CDR3 region has 15 residues. The V end was cut by 4 bases, the J end by 7 bases, with 19 bases between.

CDR3 residues: CASSFPAGAQETQYF. CDR3 coding DNA: TGTGCCAGCAGCTTTCCAGCGGGGGCGCAAGAGACCCAGTACTTC. J is TRBJ2-5 and V is TRBV7-9; 8 nucleotides agree with TRBD2. Germline V gene data show CDR1 as SEHNR and CDR2 as FQNEAQ (reference sequence). The V gene end was trimmed by 3 bases and the J gene end by 2 bases; junction bases not matched to a gene: 5. The CDR3 extends over 15 amino acids. The full variable domain, with the rest looked up from reference TRBV7-9 and TRBJ2-5, is DTGVSQNPRHKITKRGQNVTFRCDPISEHNRLYWYRQTLGQGPEFLTYFQNEAQLEKSRLLSDRFSAERPKGSFSTLEIQRTEQGDSAMYLCASSFPAGAQETQYFGPGTRLLVL.

This chain connects TRBV4-2 to TRBJ1-1; D might be TRBD1 (6 bases). Per the germline V gene, CDR1 is LGHNA and CDR2 is YNFKEQ. The CDR3 is 18 amino acids. V lost 3 bases to trimming and J lost 1 base, with 21 bases between them. The CDR3 here is CASSQLTDSWGSNTEAFF. The CDR3 nucleotides read TGTGCCAGCAGCCAGCTCACGGACAGTTGGGGGTCGAACACTGAAGCTTTCTTT.

The gene calls are TRBV19 and TRBJ2-1; 7 bases fit TRBD2. The CDR3 is 15 amino acids. V gave up 4 bases and J gave up 0 bases; unmatched junction bases: 3. Germline-derived CDR1 and CDR2 are LNHDA and SQIVND (reference sequence). The CDR3 is CASSTSGSSYNEQFF. The CDR3 region has the DNA TGTGCCAGTAGTACTAGCGGTAGCTCCTACAATGAGCAGTTCTTC. The entire variable domain, with the rest obtained from reference TRBV19 and TRBJ2-1, is as follows: DGGITQSPKYLFRKEGQNVTLSCEQNLNHDAMYWYRQDPGQGLRLIYYSQIVNDFQKGDIAEGYSVSREKKESFPLTVTSAQKNPTAFYLCASSTSGSSYNEQFFGPGTRLTVL.